These 4 T cell receptor beta chains came from one sample sequenced in a study of cytomegalovirus exposure and HLA in healthy donors. Some clones are missing from TCRdb's copy, which holds only in-frame ones; the method was immunoSEQ multiplex PCR. The table includes some 130,000 clones, just under 85% detected once. The sequenced sample consisted of PBMCs. The source of these receptors is a man aged 25-40 years in good health and CMV-seropositive.

The chain carries TRBV6-6 and TRBJ1-2; 11 bases map to TRBD1. There are 15 residues in the CDR3. The germline gives CDR1 MNHNY, CDR2 SVGAGI (reference sequence). V lost 5 bases to trimming and J lost 7 bases; unmatched junction nucleotides: 9. CDR3 amino acids: CASSRGQGAQGGYTF. CDR3 nucleotides: TGTGCCAGCAGTCGAGGACAGGGGGCGCAGGGTGGCTACACCTTC.

The chain uses TRBV7-2 and TRBJ2-1; 9 bases line up with TRBD2. The trim removed 1 base at V and 12 bases at J, leaving 7 bases unmatched. CDR1 SGHTA and CDR2 FQGNSA come from the germline V gene. The CDR3 contains 14 residues. This CDR3 is CASSLVTSGLGQFF. The DNA of the CDR3 is TGTGCCAGCAGCTTAGTCACTAGCGGGCTCGGGCAGTTCTTC.

V and J are TRBV7-2 and TRBJ2-7, with a possible D match to TRBD1 (6 bases). This CDR3 contains 14 residues. Trimming left V 1 base short and J 3 bases short, with 10 bases between. The germline V gene has CDR1 SGHTA and CDR2 FQGNSA. CDR3 DNA: TGTGCCAGCAGCTTAGTAGGACAGCTCTACGAGCAGTACTTC. It codes for CASSLVGQLYEQYF.

The chain has TRBV30 and TRBJ2-3, with TRBD1 identical over 7 bases. Per germline, CDR1 GTSNPN and CDR2 SVGIG (reference sequence). CDR3 length equals 14 residues. Germline trimming cut 5 bases from V and 1 base from J; bases unmatched to any gene: 6. The CDR3 region is CAWDTGQRTDTQYF. In nucleotides, the CDR3 is TGTGCCTGGGATACGGGACAGCGCACAGATACGCAGTATTTT.